Listed below are T cell receptor beta chains from one sample, sequenced in a study of blood T cell repertoires in COVID-19. TCRdb's table, derived via immunoSEQ multiplex PCR, lists solely in-frame clones and lacks some. The repertoire holds around 90,000 clones, with 80% to 90% as singletons. Source material: peripheral blood. Every receptor here comes from a man aged 45-60 years with COVID-19, enrolled during active disease. CDR3s include the opening cysteine and the closing phenylalanine or tryptophan. A D gene is named only where the DNA matches it firmly. Clone size, where shown, is once, few, many, or a class for clones that have expanded.

D gene: TRBD1
V gene: TRBV6-6
clone size: NA
J gene: TRBJ1-2
CDR3 protein: CASQDRGDYGYTF
CDR3 DNA: TGTGCCAGCCAGGACAGGGGGGACTATGGCTACACCTTC

D gene: NA
V gene: TRBV5-1
clone size: NA
J gene: TRBJ1-2
CDR3 protein: CASSLNREIGYGYTF
CDR3 DNA: TGCGCCAGCAGCTTGAACAGGGAGATTGGGTATGGCTACACCTTC

D gene: NA
V gene: TRBV2
clone size: NA
J gene: TRBJ1-5
CDR3 protein: CASSYSMSQPQHF
CDR3 DNA: TGTGCCAGCAGTTACAGTATGTCCCAGCCCCAGCATTTT

D gene: NA
V gene: TRBV4-1
clone size: once
J gene: TRBJ1-2
CDR3 protein: CASSQEPRGGYGYTF
CDR3 DNA: TGCGCCAGCAGCCAAGAGCCCAGGGGAGGGTATGGCTACACCTTC

D gene: TRBD2
V gene: TRBV4-2
clone size: NA
J gene: TRBJ2-5
CDR3 protein: CASSHSSGGETQYF
CDR3 DNA: TGTGCCAGCAGCCACTCTAGCGGGGGTGAGACCCAGTACTTC

D gene: NA
V gene: TRBV4-1
clone size: NA
J gene: TRBJ1-4
CDR3 protein: CASSQVYGIGTNEKLFF
CDR3 DNA: TGCGCCAGCAGCCAAGTTTATGGTATCGGAACTAATGAAAAACTGTTTTTT

D gene: NA
V gene: TRBV7-2
clone size: NA
J gene: TRBJ1-2
CDR3 protein: CASREQDNYGYTF
CDR3 DNA: TGTGCCAGCAGGGAACAGGATAACTATGGCTACACCTTC

D gene: NA
V gene: TRBV7-8
clone size: NA
J gene: TRBJ1-6
CDR3 protein: CASSLRGSPLHF
CDR3 DNA: TGTGCCAGCAGCTTGCGGGGATCACCCCTCCACTTT

D gene: NA
V gene: TRBV24-1
clone size: NA
J gene: TRBJ2-2
CDR3 protein: CATSDPTGTLNTGELFF
CDR3 DNA: TGTGCCACCAGTGATCCAACCGGGACACTAAACACCGGGGAGCTGTTTTTT

D gene: NA
V gene: TRBV30
clone size: few
J gene: TRBJ1-1
CDR3 protein: CAWSFPRGRTEAFF
CDR3 DNA: TGTGCCTGGAGTTTCCCCAGGGGCCGCACTGAAGCTTTCTTT

D gene: TRBD1
V gene: TRBV10-3
clone size: NA
J gene: TRBJ2-2
CDR3 protein: CAISVGQGHTGELFF
CDR3 DNA: TGTGCCATCAGTGTCGGACAGGGCCACACCGGGGAGCTGTTTTTT

D gene: NA
V gene: TRBV30
clone size: NA
J gene: TRBJ2-7
CDR3 protein: CAWSYQGGAYEQYF
CDR3 DNA: TGTGCCTGGAGTTATCAGGGAGGAGCCTACGAGCAGTACTTC

D gene: NA
V gene: TRBV11-2
clone size: NA
J gene: TRBJ2-3
CDR3 protein: CASSFRPIPRADTQYF
CDR3 DNA: TGTGCCAGCAGCTTCCGCCCCATTCCCCGCGCAGATACGCAGTATTTT

D gene: TRBD1
V gene: TRBV19
clone size: NA
J gene: TRBJ1-1
CDR3 protein: CASSRDRDTEAFF
CDR3 DNA: TGTGCCAGTAGTCGGGACAGGGACACTGAAGCTTTCTTT

D gene: TRBD1
V gene: TRBV29-1
clone size: few
J gene: TRBJ1-2
CDR3 protein: CSVLGTGGETYGYTF
CDR3 DNA: TGCAGCGTCTTGGGGACAGGGGGCGAAACCTATGGCTACACCTTC

D gene: TRBD1
V gene: TRBV10-3
clone size: NA
J gene: TRBJ1-5
CDR3 protein: CAISDFGTGFQPQHF
CDR3 DNA: TGTGCCATCAGTGATTTCGGGACAGGGTTTCAGCCCCAGCATTTT

D gene: NA
V gene: TRBV11-3
clone size: NA
J gene: TRBJ2-1
CDR3 protein: CASSLGYRERYNEQFF
CDR3 DNA: TGTGCCAGCAGCTTAGGATACAGGGAAAGGTACAATGAGCAGTTCTTC

D gene: NA
V gene: TRBV20-1
clone size: NA
J gene: TRBJ1-5
CDR3 protein: CSASSGVRQPQHF
CDR3 DNA: TGCAGTGCTAGTTCAGGGGTACGTCAGCCCCAGCATTTT

D gene: NA
V gene: TRBV6-6
clone size: NA
J gene: TRBJ2-3
CDR3 protein: CASSYPAYPRTDTQYF
CDR3 DNA: TGTGCCAGCAGTTACCCTGCCTATCCGAGGACAGATACGCAGTATTTT

D gene: NA
V gene: TRBV29-1
clone size: NA
J gene: TRBJ1-3
CDR3 protein: CSVAPGGGNTIYF
CDR3 DNA: TGCAGCGTTGCCCCCGGGGGTGGAAACACCATATATTTT

D gene: NA
V gene: TRBV6-5
clone size: NA
J gene: TRBJ2-2
CDR3 protein: CASRGAPANTGELFF
CDR3 DNA: TGTGCCAGCAGAGGGGCCCCCGCGAACACCGGGGAGCTGTTTTTT

D gene: TRBD1
V gene: TRBV2
clone size: NA
J gene: TRBJ1-6
CDR3 protein: CASSDRGYNSPLHF
CDR3 DNA: TGTGCCAGCAGCGACAGGGGCTACAATTCACCCCTCCACTTT

D gene: NA
V gene: TRBV5-1
clone size: NA
J gene: TRBJ1-4
CDR3 protein: CASSLGRPGYRAPNEKLFF
CDR3 DNA: TGCGCCAGCAGCTTGGGCCGCCCCGGGTACAGGGCGCCTAATGAAAAACTGTTTTTT

D gene: NA
V gene: TRBV4-1
clone size: NA
J gene: TRBJ1-5
CDR3 protein: CASSQDRGADQPQHF
CDR3 DNA: TGCGCCAGCAGCCAAGATCGGGGGGCGGATCAGCCCCAGCATTTT

D gene: TRBD2
V gene: TRBV7-9
clone size: once
J gene: TRBJ2-7
CDR3 protein: CASINSGGPYEQYF
CDR3 DNA: TGTGCCAGCATCAATAGCGGGGGGCCTTACGAGCAGTACTTC

D gene: NA
V gene: TRBV5-4
clone size: NA
J gene: TRBJ2-1
CDR3 protein: CASSSGGGITYNEQFF
CDR3 DNA: TGTGCCAGCAGCTCAGGTGGAGGGATAACCTACAATGAGCAGTTCTTC

D gene: TRBD1
V gene: TRBV5-4
clone size: NA
J gene: TRBJ1-3
CDR3 protein: CASSSPGTGSSGNTIYF
CDR3 DNA: TGTGCCAGCAGCTCACCCGGGACAGGGAGCTCTGGAAACACCATATATTTT

D gene: NA
V gene: TRBV3-1/TRBV3-2
clone size: few
J gene: TRBJ1-1
CDR3 protein: CASSPSLNTEAFF
CDR3 DNA: TGTGCCAGCAGCCCCTCCCTCAACACTGAAGCTTTCTTT

D gene: TRBD1
V gene: TRBV14
clone size: few
J gene: TRBJ1-1
CDR3 protein: CASSQYRGNTEAFF
CDR3 DNA: TGTGCCAGCAGCCAATACAGGGGGAACACTGAAGCTTTCTTT

D gene: NA
V gene: TRBV7-9
clone size: NA
J gene: TRBJ2-1
CDR3 protein: CASSFYQDGGKFF
CDR3 DNA: TGTGCCAGCAGCTTTTACCAGGACGGAGGAAAGTTCTTC

D gene: TRBD2
V gene: TRBV7-6
clone size: once
J gene: TRBJ2-7
CDR3 protein: CASSLGLAGGSTYEQYF
CDR3 DNA: TGTGCCAGCAGCTTGGGACTAGCGGGGGGAAGTACCTACGAGCAGTACTTC

D gene: NA
V gene: TRBV6-5
clone size: NA
J gene: TRBJ2-7
CDR3 protein: CASSYARVSSSYEQYF
CDR3 DNA: TGTGCCAGCAGTTACGCCAGGGTTAGCAGCTCCTACGAGCAGTACTTC

D gene: NA
V gene: TRBV6-2/TRBV6-3
clone size: NA
J gene: TRBJ2-3
CDR3 protein: CASSYSLRGTDTQYF
CDR3 DNA: TGTGCCAGCAGTTACAGTCTCAGGGGCACAGATACGCAGTATTTT

D gene: TRBD1
V gene: TRBV9
clone size: NA
J gene: TRBJ1-2
CDR3 protein: CASSPRTGGSPNYGYTF
CDR3 DNA: TGTGCCAGCAGCCCTAGGACAGGGGGCTCCCCTAACTATGGCTACACCTTC

D gene: NA
V gene: TRBV27
clone size: NA
J gene: TRBJ2-7
CDR3 protein: CASSWGSESYEQYF
CDR3 DNA: TGTGCCAGCAGCTGGGGTAGCGAATCCTACGAGCAGTACTTC

D gene: NA
V gene: TRBV7-3
clone size: NA
J gene: TRBJ1-6
CDR3 protein: CASSLYQRVKKPLHF
CDR3 DNA: TGTGCCAGCAGCTTATATCAGCGGGTTAAAAAACCCCTCCACTTT

D gene: TRBD1
V gene: TRBV30
clone size: NA
J gene: TRBJ1-2
CDR3 protein: CAWSVTGGYGYTF
CDR3 DNA: TGTGCCTGGAGTGTAACAGGGGGCTATGGCTACACCTTC

D gene: NA
V gene: TRBV19
clone size: NA
J gene: TRBJ2-2
CDR3 protein: CASSKSAGQPNTGELFF
CDR3 DNA: TGTGCCAGTAGCAAAAGTGCGGGACAGCCGAACACCGGGGAGCTGTTTTTT

D gene: NA
V gene: TRBV21-1
clone size: NA
J gene: TRBJ2-7
CDR3 protein: CASSTAGRGVSYEQYF
CDR3 DNA: TGTGCCAGCAGCACGGCGGGGAGGGGGGTATCCTACGAGCAGTACTTC

D gene: TRBD1
V gene: TRBV28
clone size: NA
J gene: TRBJ1-2
CDR3 protein: CASLRTGNGYTF
CDR3 DNA: TGTGCCAGCCTAAGGACAGGGAATGGCTACACCTTC

D gene: NA
V gene: TRBV5-4
clone size: NA
J gene: TRBJ2-5
CDR3 protein: CASSTGTAETQYF
CDR3 DNA: TGTGCCAGCAGCACGGGGACTGCAGAGACCCAGTACTTC

D gene: TRBD2
V gene: TRBV19
clone size: NA
J gene: TRBJ2-2
CDR3 protein: CASSIERAGARNGELFF
CDR3 DNA: TGTGCCAGTAGTATAGAGAGAGCGGGGGCGCGTAACGGGGAGCTGTTTTTT